Below are 7 T cell receptor beta chains sequenced from a single sample in a study of neoadjuvant nivolumab and ipilimumab in lung cancer. Clones were sequenced by immunoSEQ multiplex PCR, and TCRdb holds only the in-frame ones, with some missing. The table lists some 18,000 clones, 75% to 90% of them singletons. The material sequenced was peripheral blood, taken before neoadjuvant nivolumab, alone or with ipilimumab. Receptor source: an adult with non-small cell lung cancer.

The CDR3 coding sequence is TGTGCCAGCTCACGGGAAACTGCGGGGGAGCTGTTTTTT. It is translated as CASSRETAGELFF. The chain joins TRBV18 to TRBJ2-2, with D unresolved. The CDR3 length is 13 residues. Per germline, CDR1 KGHSH and CDR2 LQKENI. Deletions cut 4 bases from V and 8 bases from J, with 11 bases between.

This chain connects TRBV18 to TRBJ2-5, with 10 bases matching TRBD2. V lost 4 bases, J lost 5 bases, and 4 bases stayed unmatched. The length of the CDR3 is 14 residues. The germline V gene encodes CDR1 KGHSH and CDR2 LQKENI. The CDR3 is CASSLSSGSETQYF. The CDR3 nucleotides are TGTGCCAGCTCACTGTCTAGCGGGAGTGAGACCCAGTACTTC. Using reference TRBV18 and TRBJ2-5 for the parts outside the CDR3, the full variable domain is NAGVMQNPRHLVRRRGQEARLRCSPMKGHSHVYWYRQLPEEGLKFMVYLQKENIIDESGMPKERFSAEFPKEGPSILRIQQVVRGDSAAYFCASSLSSGSETQYFGPGTRLLVL.

This clone was counted between two and nine times. The chain combines TRBV7-8 with TRBJ1-1; 7 positions match TRBD1. J lost 0 bases, V lost 4 bases, and 2 bases had no gene match. The V gene's germline CDR1 is SGHVS and CDR2 FQNEAQ. The CDR3 spans 14 residues. Here the CDR3 reads CASSWGQLNTEAFF. The DNA of the CDR3 is TGTGCCAGCAGCTGGGGACAGCTGAACACTGAAGCTTTCTTT.

The rearrangement uses TRBV18 and TRBJ1-5; possible D gene TRBD1, 5 bases. This CDR3 contains 13 residues. CDR1 and CDR2 from the germline V gene are KGHSH and LQKENI. The germline V and J ends were trimmed by 5 bases and 8 bases, with 13 bases remaining between them. Written as DNA, the CDR3 is TGTGCCAGCTCAGTACCGGGGGGAGAGCCCCAGCATTTT. It codes for CASSVPGGEPQHF.

The chain recombines TRBV10-3 with TRBJ2-1; D is ambiguous. The CDR3 sequence is 13 residues long. The V end lost 7 bases, the J end lost 7 bases, and 14 bases lay between the germline ends. The germline CDR1 and CDR2 sequences are ENHRY and SYGVKD. The CDR3 loop reads CAIKGPFGNEQFF. DNA of the CDR3: TGTGCCATCAAAGGGCCCTTCGGTAATGAGCAGTTCTTC.

The chain joins TRBV7-2 to TRBJ2-7; 11 nucleotides line up with TRBD2. CDR3 length: 16 amino acids. Germline loops: CDR1 SGHTA, CDR2 FQGNSA. J gave up 2 bases and V 1 base, and 4 bases lay outside the gene matches. The CDR3 nucleotides read TGTGCCAGCAGCTTAGTAGCGGGAGGGCTCACCTACGAGCAGTACTTC. Encoded protein: CASSLVAGGLTYEQYF.

This clone has a handful of counts. The CDR3 protein is CASNTGGGTGELFF. CDR3 sequence (DNA): TGTGCCAGTAATACGGGAGGGGGGACCGGGGAGCTGTTTTTT. V and J are TRBV19 and TRBJ2-2, with 8 bases lining up with TRBD2. In germline, CDR1 is LNHDA, CDR2 SQIVND (reference sequence). V was pared by 7 bases and J by 5 bases, with 6 bases of the junction left unmatched. This CDR3 has 14 amino acids.